Detailed here is one TCR beta chain. The data were taken from a study of blood T cell repertoires in COVID-19. CDR3 length: 14 residues. CDR1 and CDR2 (germline): MDHEN, SYDVKM. Trimming removed 1 base from V and 10 bases from J; junction bases left unmatched: 6. As processed by the authors: The assay estimated nucleated cells by amplifying reference gene primers. The method was immunoSEQ multiplex PCR; TCRdb's version includes in-frame clones alone and lacks a portion of them. V and J calls and clone size are those listed in that table; D and trimming were worked out from the DNA. The data show 120,000 or so clones, roughly 85% seen once.

Material for sequencing was peripheral blood. V usage is TRBV28 and J usage is TRBJ1-4; 7 positions match TRBD1. The TCR comes from a woman of 80 years or more with active or convalescent COVID-19. As DNA, the CDR3 is TGTGCCAGCAGTTTATCCGCAGGGGGTGGAAAACTGTTTTTT. Its protein product is CASSLSAGGGKLFF.